One and the same sample provided the 25 T cell receptor beta chains below, sequenced in a study of cytomegalovirus exposure and HLA in healthy donors. Vbeta (60) and Jbeta (13) primers were used in the PCR. Sequencing used immunoSEQ multiplex PCR; TCRdb keeps in-frame clones, though not all of them. The sample includes under 70,000 clones, roughly 65% of them seen just once. Source material: PBMCs. The receptors shown here come from a woman aged 30 to 39 in good health and CMV-seronegative.

This clone occurred a few times. This rearrangement joins TRBV30 to TRBJ1-2; a weak D match, TRBD1 (5 bases). Per germline, CDR1 GTSNPN and CDR2 SVGIG (reference sequence). V was pared by 1 base and J by 2 bases, with 11 bases between. The CDR3 has 14 residues. DNA of the CDR3: TGTGCCTGGAGTGCCAGGGTGGGGAACTATGGCTACACCTTC. It encodes CAWSARVGNYGYTF.

The chain couples TRBV6-6 to TRBJ1-6, with 9 bases that match TRBD1. The CDR3 loop spans 13 amino acids. Unmatched junction bases numbered 4, after V lost 6 bases and J lost 10 bases. Germline CDR1 reads MNHNY; CDR2 reads SVGAGI (reference sequence). CDR3 region: CASRGDRVSPLHF. CDR3 DNA: TGTGCCAGCAGGGGGGACAGGGTCTCACCCCTCCACTTT.

The V and J genes are TRBV19 and TRBJ2-5, with 8 bases lining up with TRBD2. Germline CDR1 LNHDA, CDR2 SQIVND (reference sequence). The length of the CDR3 is 14 residues. Trimming at V came to 6 bases and at J to 3 bases, leaving 6 bases not matched to a gene. The CDR3 region is CASSLTGGKETQYF. As DNA, the CDR3 is TGTGCCAGTAGCCTGACGGGGGGGAAAGAGACCCAGTACTTC.

The chain joins TRBV14 to TRBJ2-1; D gene ambiguous. The germline gives CDR1 SGHDN, CDR2 FVKESK. The CDR3 spans 17 residues. V lost 0 bases to trimming and J lost 2 bases, with 14 bases between them. In DNA form, the CDR3 reads TGTGCCAGCAGCCAAGATCTTTTTAACGGTGCCTACAATGAGCAGTTCTTC. It codes for CASSQDLFNGAYNEQFF.

The genes are TRBV7-6 and TRBJ2-5, with 8 nucleotides matching TRBD1. Germline-derived CDR1 and CDR2 are SGHVS and FNYEAQ. V dropped 4 bases and J dropped 0; count of bases not matched to a gene: 1. This CDR3 contains 14 residues. DNA for the CDR3: TGTGCCAGCAGCTCGGACAGGGACCAAGAGACCCAGTACTTC. Translated: CASSSDRDQETQYF.

This clone was detected only once. V and J are TRBV2 and TRBJ2-3; TRBD2 matches 7 bases. Germline-derived CDR1 and CDR2 are SNHLY and FYNNEI. This CDR3 contains 15 residues. Germline trimming cut 7 bases from V and 0 bases from J; bases unmatched to any gene: 7. Here the CDR3 reads CASNIAGESTDTQYF. CDR3 nucleotide sequence: TGTGCCAGCAACATTGCGGGGGAGAGCACAGATACGCAGTATTTT.

The chain has TRBV11-2 and TRBJ1-2, with 10 bases fitting TRBD1. Germline CDR1 and CDR2: SGHAT and FQNNGV. The CDR3 sequence is 14 residues long. V trimming: 1 base; J trimming: 12 bases; junction bases outside the gene matches: 8. Here the CDR3 reads CASSLVGTGVGHTF. CDR3 coding DNA: TGTGCCAGCAGCTTAGTTGGGACAGGGGTAGGCCACACCTTC.

The J gene is TRBJ2-3, the V gene TRBV5-1; 11 bases are a match to TRBD2. The CDR3 has 16 amino acids. V lost 4 bases and J lost 2; bases outside the gene matches: 6. Germline lookup yields CDR1 SGHRS and CDR2 YFSETQ. CDR3 sequence (DNA): TGCGCCAGCAGCATGAGACTAGCGGGGCCCACAGATACGCAGTATTTT. As protein: CASSMRLAGPTDTQYF.

The rearrangement joins TRBV30 to TRBJ1-4, with 8 nucleotides matching TRBD1. The CDR3 is made up of 15 amino acids. Germline V gene data show CDR1 as GTSNPN and CDR2 as SVGIG (reference sequence). Unmatched junction bases numbered 10, after V lost 2 bases and J lost 8 bases. The CDR3 region is CAWSTSRTGNEKLFF. DNA of the CDR3: TGTGCCTGGAGTACCTCTCGGACAGGGAACGAAAAACTGTTTTTT.

This chain links TRBV9 with TRBJ2-5, with 9 nucleotides matching TRBD2. Trimming removed 3 bases from V and 4 bases from J; junction bases left unmatched: 7. This CDR3 is 15 amino acids long. Per the germline V gene, CDR1 is SGDLS and CDR2 is YYNGEE. CDR3 in DNA: TGTGCCAGCAGCGCCTTAGCGGGGGAAGTAGAGACCCAGTACTTC. Its translation: CASSALAGEVETQYF.

This clone came up a few times. Other DNA variants within this sample encode the same CDR3. V usage is TRBV7-2 and J usage is TRBJ2-3, with 11 bases matching TRBD2. The CDR3 extends over 13 amino acids. With V trimmed by 6 bases and J by 8 bases, 4 bases remained unmatched. CDR1 and CDR2 from the germline V gene are SGHTA and FQGNSA. DNA for the CDR3: TGTGCCAGCAGAGATAGCGGGGGGGTTACGCAGTATTTT. This translates into CASRDSGGVTQYF. The full variable domain, completed using reference TRBV7-2 and TRBJ2-3, is GAGVSQSPSNKVTEKGKDVELRCDPISGHTALYWYRQSLGQGLEFLIYFQGNSAPDKSGLPSDRFSAERTGGSVSTLTIQRTQQEDSAVYLCASRDSGGVTQYFGPGTRLTVL.

The rearrangement uses TRBV2 and TRBJ2-5; D is unclear. The germline V gene has CDR1 SNHLY and CDR2 FYNNEI. V shed 5 bases and J shed 2 bases, with 6 bases lying between them. This CDR3 has 12 residues. CDR3 protein: CASSTQQETQYF. CDR3 nucleotide sequence: TGTGCCAGCAGTACCCAGCAAGAGACCCAGTACTTC.

Only one count was recorded for this clone. The chain carries TRBV5-1 and TRBJ1-1; maybe TRBD1 (5 bases). Germline-derived CDR1 and CDR2 are SGHRS and YFSETQ. The V end was cut by 4 bases, the J end by 1 base, with 11 bases between. The CDR3 sequence is 14 residues long. CDR3 sequence: CASSRGHPNTEAFF. For the CDR3, the DNA is TGCGCCAGCAGCCGTGGACACCCGAACACTGAAGCTTTCTTT.

Regarding this clone: This sample includes further DNA sequences coding for the same CDR3. The chain uses TRBV18 and TRBJ2-5, with 15 bases that match TRBD2. J lost 2 bases, V lost 3 bases, and 1 base had no gene match. Germline CDR1 is KGHSH and CDR2 is LQKENI. This CDR3 is 16 amino acids long. Here the CDR3 reads CASSPGLAGGQETQYF. For the CDR3, the DNA is TGTGCCAGCTCACCGGGACTAGCGGGGGGTCAAGAGACCCAGTACTTC.

The chain employs TRBV4-2 and TRBJ1-2; 11 positions agree with TRBD1. Germline V gives CDR1 LGHNA, CDR2 YNFKEQ. CDR3 size: 17 residues. J lost 4 bases, V lost 4 bases, and 11 bases had no gene match. In DNA, the CDR3 is TGTGCCAGCAGCCCAACGCATGGGACAGGGGGGTTCTATGGCTACACCTTC. Its translation: CASSPTHGTGGFYGYTF.

This chain uses TRBV5-1 with TRBJ2-2; TRBD1 might be the D (5 bases). V lost 5 bases and J lost 6, with 14 bases in between. The length of the CDR3 is 14 residues. The germline V gene encodes CDR1 SGHRS and CDR2 YFSETQ. The CDR3: CASSTQQGAGELFF. The CDR3 nucleotides read TGCGCCAGCAGTACACAACAAGGGGCCGGGGAGCTGTTTTTT.

There are a few counts of this clone. The chain couples TRBV4-1 to TRBJ2-3; 13 bases line up with TRBD2. CDR1 is MGHRA and CDR2 is YSYEKL in the germline V gene. This CDR3 spans 17 amino acids. V lost 2 bases to trimming and J lost 0 bases; unmatched junction nucleotides: 2. CDR3 in DNA: TGCGCCAGCAGCCAAAGGGGACTAGCGGGGAGCACAGATACGCAGTATTTT. Amino acids: CASSQRGLAGSTDTQYF.

The rearrangement links TRBV18 to TRBJ1-4, with D hard to call. V lost 6 bases, J lost 8 bases, and 13 bases lay in between. Germline V gene data show CDR1 as KGHSH and CDR2 as LQKENI. CDR3 length equals 13 residues. CDR3 sequence reads: CASSVNPREKLFF. CDR3 nucleotides: TGTGCCAGCTCGGTCAACCCGAGGGAAAAACTGTTTTTT.

The rearrangement uses TRBV6-1 and TRBJ2-7; no clear D. V lost 4 bases, J lost 4 bases, and 5 bases lay in between. This CDR3 has 11 residues. Germline V gives CDR1 MNHNS, CDR2 SASEGT. CDR3 protein: CASSAYYEQYF. DNA of the CDR3: TGTGCCAGCAGTGCTTATTACGAGCAGTACTTC.

The chain couples TRBV9 to TRBJ2-7, with 7 positions matching TRBD2. Trimming cost V 4 bases and J 7 bases; bases outside gene matches: 14. The CDR3 runs to 15 residues. CDR1 and CDR2 from the germline V gene are SGDLS and YYNGEE. The CDR3 spells CASSPRLAASGEQYF. The DNA for the CDR3 is TGTGCCAGCAGCCCCCGTCTAGCGGCCTCGGGGGAGCAGTACTTC.

The chain joins TRBV4-1 to TRBJ2-7, with 11 bases fitting TRBD2. The germline V gene encodes CDR1 MGHRA and CDR2 YSYEKL. Unmatched junction bases numbered 12, after V lost 6 bases and J lost 5 bases. This CDR3 is 16 amino acids long. The CDR3 is CASSPISGGAFHEQYF. The DNA of the CDR3 is TGCGCCAGCAGTCCGATTAGCGGGGGGGCCTTCCACGAGCAGTACTTC.

V gene TRBV11-2 combines with J gene TRBJ1-4; 7 nucleotides align to TRBD1. CDR1 is SGHAT and CDR2 is FQNNGV in the germline V gene. CDR3 length equals 15 residues. V shed 0 bases, J shed 8 bases, and the junction held 6 bases outside the gene matches. The CDR3 region has the DNA TGTGCCAGCAGCTTAGAGACAGGGAGACGAGAAAAACTGTTTTTT. Translation: CASSLETGRREKLFF.

The chain couples TRBV19 to TRBJ1-4; D may be TRBD1 (5 bases). In germline, CDR1 is LNHDA, CDR2 SQIVND (reference sequence). The V gene lost 0 bases and the J gene lost 0 bases, with 11 bases spanning the gap. The CDR3 covers 17 residues. CDR3 amino acids: CASSIEVGAATNEKLFF. The CDR3 nucleotides read TGTGCCAGTAGTATAGAAGTTGGGGCAGCAACTAATGAAAAACTGTTTTTT.

V is TRBV11-3 and J is TRBJ2-7, with a possible D match to TRBD2 (6 bases). Trimming left V 1 base short and J 3 bases short, with 13 bases between. In germline, CDR1 is SGHNT, CDR2 YENEEA. The CDR3 spans 15 residues. CDR3: CASSLVRGTNYEQYF. The CDR3 nucleotides read TGTGCCAGCAGCTTAGTTCGGGGGACCAACTACGAGCAGTACTTC.

Here the CDR3 DNA reads TGTGCCAGCGGTAATAGCGGGGGGGTCCCCACAGATACGCAGTATTTT. It yields the protein CASGNSGGVPTDTQYF. The V and J genes are TRBV2 and TRBJ2-3, with TRBD2 matching over 11 bases. CDR3 length: 16 amino acids. The V and J ends lost 8 bases and 2 bases, in that order; junction bases with no gene match: 9. Germline V CDR1 and CDR2: SNHLY, FYNNEI.